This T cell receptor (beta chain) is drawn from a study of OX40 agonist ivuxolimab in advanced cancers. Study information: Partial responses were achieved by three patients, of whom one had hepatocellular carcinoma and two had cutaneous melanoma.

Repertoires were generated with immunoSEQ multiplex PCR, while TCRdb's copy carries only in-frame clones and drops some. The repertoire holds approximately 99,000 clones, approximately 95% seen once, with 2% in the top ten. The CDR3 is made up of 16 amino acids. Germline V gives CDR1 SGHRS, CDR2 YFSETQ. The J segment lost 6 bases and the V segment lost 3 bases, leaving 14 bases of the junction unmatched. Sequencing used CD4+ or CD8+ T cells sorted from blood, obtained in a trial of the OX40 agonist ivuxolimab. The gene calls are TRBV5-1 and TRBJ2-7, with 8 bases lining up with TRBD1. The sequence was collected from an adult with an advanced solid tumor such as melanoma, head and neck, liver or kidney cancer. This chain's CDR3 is CASSSWAGGYVSEQYF. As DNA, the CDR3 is TGCGCCAGCAGCTCCTGGGCAGGGGGCTACGTCTCCGAGCAGTACTTC.